These 21 T cell receptor beta chains were all obtained from the same sample, sequenced in a study of blood T cell repertoires in COVID-19. Libraries were prepared by immunoSEQ multiplex PCR; TCRdb keeps only in-frame clonotypes and omits some of them. Altogether fewer than 350,000 clones are present, 90% being singletons, with the ten largest covering around 1.7%. The specimen was PBMCs or T cells enriched from blood (not recorded which). All receptors come from a woman aged 18 to 35 with acute COVID-19.

This clone appeared once. The chain recombines TRBV5-1 with TRBJ1-3, with D possibly TRBD1 on 6 matching bases. CDR1 and CDR2 from the germline V gene are SGHRS and YFSETQ. CDR3 length equals 16 residues. V gave up 0 bases and J gave up 0 bases, with 10 bases separating them. The CDR3 DNA is TGCGCCAGCAGCTTGGCCCAGGGGCTCTCTGGAAACACCATATATTTT. Translation: CASSLAQGLSGNTIYF.

This clone appeared a few times. The chain couples TRBV13 to TRBJ1-2; 7 positions agree with TRBD1. Germline CDR1 reads PRHDT; CDR2 reads FYEKMQ (reference sequence). V lost 8 bases to trimming and J lost 11 bases; unmatched junction nucleotides: 11. This CDR3 is 12 amino acids long. Written as DNA, the CDR3 is TGTGCCAGCGGGGGGACAGCCCGGGTGTACACCTTC. Translated, it gives CASGGTARVYTF.

The rearrangement uses TRBV11-2 and TRBJ2-3; 12 bases match TRBD2. V dropped 4 bases and J dropped 6; count of bases not matched to a gene: 5. The CDR3 consists of 15 residues. Germline-derived CDR1 and CDR2 are SGHAT and FQNNGV. The CDR3 is CASSWTSGTPDTQYF. CDR3 DNA sequence: TGTGCCAGCAGCTGGACTAGCGGGACCCCGGATACGCAGTATTTT.

This clone showed up just a few times. J is TRBJ1-5 and V is TRBV6-5; D might be TRBD1 (6 bases). The CDR3 has 15 residues. CDR1 is MNHEY, CDR2 SVGAGI, per germline. V was trimmed by 0 bases and J by 3 bases, leaving 9 bases between them. CDR3: CASSYSTGNNQPQHF. In nucleotides, the CDR3 is TGTGCCAGCAGTTACTCTACAGGGAACAATCAGCCCCAGCATTTT.

The CDR3 nucleotides read TGTGCCAGCAGTGAATCGGGACAGGGGATTGTAGGGGAGCTGTTTTTT. Encoded protein: CASSESGQGIVGELFF. The chain carries TRBV25-1 and TRBJ2-2; 10 nucleotides match TRBD1. The V segment lost 1 base and the J segment 8 bases; nucleotides outside the gene matches: 7. The germline V gene has CDR1 MGHDK and CDR2 SYGVNS. This CDR3 region has 16 residues.

The chain recombines TRBV6-5 with TRBJ1-3; D is undetermined. The CDR3 sequence is 10 residues long. CDR1 is MNHEY, CDR2 SVGAGI, per germline. The V end was cut by 7 bases, the J end by 4 bases, with 2 bases between. The CDR3: CASTGNTIYF. The CDR3 DNA reads as TGTGCCAGCACAGGAAACACCATATATTTT.

The V call is TRBV14, the J call TRBJ1-2; perhaps TRBD1 as D (6 bases). Trimming pared 5 bases from V and 7 bases from J, leaving 11 bases between. CDR1 SGHDN and CDR2 FVKESK come from the germline V gene. This CDR3 region has 12 residues. CDR3 region: CASSVGASGYTF. The CDR3 bases are TGTGCCAGCAGCGTGGGGGCTTCTGGCTACACCTTC.

The V gene is TRBV19, the J gene TRBJ2-5; 9 bases fit TRBD1. The CDR3 loop spans 13 amino acids. Per the germline V gene, CDR1 is LNHDA and CDR2 is SQIVND (reference sequence). V was clipped by 6 bases and J by 5 bases; unmatched bases: 4. For the CDR3, the DNA is TGTGCCAGTAGACAGGGGGCGAGGGAGACCCAGTACTTC. Residues: CASRQGARETQYF.

V gene TRBV10-1 combines with J gene TRBJ2-2; the D is unclear. The CDR3 is 14 amino acids. Trimming cost V 6 bases and J 1 base, with 9 bases left between them. Germline CDR1 WNHNN, CDR2 SYGVQD (reference sequence). Here the CDR3 reads CASRAYRNTGELFF. CDR3 DNA sequence: TGCGCCAGCAGAGCCTATCGGAACACCGGGGAGCTGTTTTTT.

This clone was detected once. V gene TRBV5-5 combines with J gene TRBJ1-1; TRBD1 is a possible D gene (5 bases). V dropped 5 bases and J dropped 4 bases, with 12 bases sitting between them. Germline CDR1 and CDR2: SGHKS and YYEKEE (reference sequence). The CDR3 has 13 residues. Here the CDR3 reads CASRAGPGTEAFF. The CDR3 region has the DNA TGTGCCAGCAGGGCGGGGCCGGGCACTGAAGCTTTCTTT. The entire variable domain, with the rest obtained from reference TRBV5-5 and TRBJ1-1, is as follows: DAGVTQSPTHLIKTRGQQVTLRCSPISGHKSVSWYQQVLGQGPQFIFQYYEKEERGRGNFPDRFSARQFPNYSSELNVNALLLGDSALYLCASRAGPGTEAFFGQGTRLTVV.

The chain carries TRBV5-1 and TRBJ2-7, with 11 bases that match TRBD2. The trim removed 0 bases at V and 4 bases at J, leaving 3 bases unmatched. CDR1 is SGHRS and CDR2 is YFSETQ in the germline V gene. The CDR3 totals 15 residues. CDR3 amino acids: CASSLALAGVYEQYF. As DNA, the CDR3 is TGCGCCAGCAGCTTGGCACTAGCGGGAGTGTACGAGCAGTACTTC.

V and J are TRBV5-1 and TRBJ2-3; 7 nucleotides agree with TRBD2. With V trimmed by 4 bases and J by 4 bases, 9 bases remained unmatched. The CDR3 has 15 amino acids. CDR1 is SGHRS, CDR2 YFSETQ, per germline. The chain's CDR3 is CASSEAGDEADTQYF. In DNA form, the CDR3 reads TGCGCCAGCAGCGAGGCGGGAGATGAGGCAGATACGCAGTATTTT.

The V call is TRBV27, the J call TRBJ2-3, with D tentatively TRBD1 (6 bases). The CDR3 contains 14 residues. In germline, CDR1 is MNHEY, CDR2 SMNVEV (reference sequence). Trimming took off 5 bases at V and 2 bases at J, with 11 bases between the two ends. The CDR3 loop reads CASSPYRVTDTQYF. The CDR3 DNA reads TGTGCCAGCAGTCCCTACAGGGTCACAGATACGCAGTATTTT.

The gene calls are TRBV6-5 and TRBJ1-3; 7 nucleotides agree with TRBD1. Germline CDR1 reads MNHEY; CDR2 reads SVGAGI. The trim removed 6 bases at V and 0 bases at J, leaving 5 bases unmatched. The CDR3 covers 15 residues. The CDR3 is CASRGQAYSGNTIYF. The CDR3 region has the DNA TGTGCCAGCAGAGGACAGGCATACTCTGGAAACACCATATATTTT.

The rearrangement joins TRBV6-5 to TRBJ1-6; perhaps TRBD1 as D (5 bases). Germline V lookup: CDR1 MNHEY, CDR2 SVGAGI. The CDR3 extends over 13 amino acids. Trimming shortened V by 4 bases and J by 7 bases, and 8 bases separated the two germline ends. The CDR3 DNA follows: TGTGCCAGCAGTTTAGACAGCAATTCACCCCTCCACTTT. It is translated as CASSLDSNSPLHF.

This chain connects TRBV6-5 to TRBJ1-5; TRBD1 matches at 8 bases. CDR1 and CDR2 from the germline V gene are MNHEY and SVGAGI. The length of the CDR3 is 13 residues. The V segment lost 10 bases and the J segment 7 bases; nucleotides outside the gene matches: 9. This CDR3 is CANSDRDGQPQHF. Here the CDR3 DNA reads TGTGCCAACTCGGACAGGGATGGCCAGCCCCAGCATTTT.

The CDR3 spells CASSLNSGTGSLLGSGNTIYF. The CDR3 coding sequence is TGTGCCAGCTCACTCAATTCCGGGACAGGCTCTCTGTTGGGCTCTGGAAACACCATATATTTT. This chain links TRBV18 with TRBJ1-3; 8 nucleotides align to TRBD1. CDR3 length equals 21 residues. The ends lost 4 bases at V and 0 bases at J; junction bases unmatched: 20. The germline V gene encodes CDR1 KGHSH and CDR2 LQKENI.

This chain links TRBV6-2 or TRBV6-3 with TRBJ2-7; D is ambiguous. CDR1 MNHEY and CDR2 SVGEGT come from the germline V gene. V shed 0 bases and J shed 4 bases, with 7 bases lying between them. The CDR3 spans 13 residues. The CDR3 spells CASSYSPLYEQYF. The CDR3 DNA reads as TGTGCCAGCAGTTACTCTCCCCTGTACGAGCAGTACTTC.

V and J are TRBV11-3 and TRBJ2-5; D is possibly TRBD1 (5 bases). Per the germline V gene, CDR1 is SGHNT and CDR2 is YENEEA. Trimming pared 1 base from V and 1 base from J, leaving 10 bases between. This CDR3 is 15 amino acids long. CDR3 nucleotide sequence: TGTGCCAGCAGCTTAGGGGGCAGCTTCCAAGAGACCCAGTACTTC. Amino acids: CASSLGGSFQETQYF.

A word on this clone: Other DNA sequences in this sample translate to the same CDR3. The J gene is TRBJ2-7, the V gene TRBV6-5, with 12 bases that match TRBD2. This CDR3 is built from 14 residues. With V trimmed by 6 bases and J by 4 bases, 4 bases remained unmatched. Germline V gene lookup returns CDR1 MNHEY and CDR2 SVGAGI. This CDR3 is CASRIGTSGYEQYF. CDR3 nucleotides: TGTGCCAGCAGAATCGGGACTAGCGGGTACGAGCAGTACTTC.

The chain is built from TRBV5-6 and TRBJ2-2; 8 positions agree with TRBD2. From germline, CDR1 is SGHDT and CDR2 YYEEEE. The CDR3 extends over 14 amino acids. Losses at the gene ends were 4 bases for V and 6 bases for J; bases not matched to a gene: 5. The CDR3 bases are TGTGCCAGCAGCCCGGGGGGGGCTTCCGGGGAGCTGTTTTTT. Its translation is CASSPGGASGELFF.